This T cell receptor beta chain was sequenced during a study of blood T cell repertoires in COVID-19. Study information: In each case, the material was cDNA or gDNA derived from T cells, B-cell-depleted T cells, or PBMCs.

From germline, CDR1 is SEHNR and CDR2 FQNEAQ (reference sequence). Trimming pared 4 bases from V and 2 bases from J, leaving 10 bases between. CDR3 length: 14 amino acids. Clones were sequenced by immunoSEQ multiplex PCR, and TCRdb holds only the in-frame ones, with some missing. Among some 210,000 clones, roughly 81% were seen once, and the ten largest hold approximately 5.1%. This TCR was sampled from a woman in her 70s with active or convalescent COVID-19. Specimen: peripheral blood. The chain recombines TRBV7-9 with TRBJ2-3, with TRBD2 as a possible D gene (6 bases). The CDR3 nucleotides read TGTGCCAGCAGCTATGGGGGGAACACAGATACGCAGTATTTT. It translates to CASSYGGNTDTQYF.